The 5 T cell receptor beta chains in this list originate from one sample, sequenced in a study of molecular identifiers for immune sequencing clone quantification (dated by TCRdb to the late 2010s). Receptor amplification or capture employed PCR. Sequencing was performed on an Illumina HiSeq 4000. TCRdb trimmed public reads at Q25 via fastp, called clones via MiXCR and kept in-frame beta chains. For every CDR3 protein sequence, its rows merge into one entry that carries the most common genes and DNA. This sample holds approximately 550,000 distinct CDR3 sequences; about 20% were observed only once. The ten largest clonotypes hold around 0.84% of the sample. The sequenced material came from naive CD8+ T cells from blood, with Jurkat cell RNA spiked in. The sample's cell subset or site, from its label and the paper: FACS-sorted CD8+CD4-CCR7+CD45RA+ naive T cells. These receptors were obtained from a human donor in good health. Some libraries in this study had Jurkat cell RNA spiked in.

At least ten counts were recorded for this clonotype. The J gene is TRBJ2-3, the V gene TRBV7-9; 10 nucleotides align to TRBD2. Germline V CDR1 and CDR2: SEHNR, FQNEAQ (reference sequence). The J segment lost 2 bases and the V segment lost 4 bases, leaving 12 bases of the junction unmatched. The CDR3 contains 18 residues. The CDR3 spells CASSSTRVSGGTTDTQYF. The CDR3 DNA is TGTGCCAGCAGCTCCACGAGGGTTAGCGGGGGGACCACAGATACGCAGTATTTT.

This clonotype came up many times. The rearrangement uses TRBV29-1 and TRBJ2-2; no clear D gene. The CDR3 is made up of 13 amino acids. In germline, CDR1 is SQVTM, CDR2 ANQGSEA. Trimming cost V 1 base and J 2 bases, with 5 bases left between them. CDR3 protein: CSVEAGNTGELFF. CDR3 DNA sequence: TGCAGCGTTGAAGCGGGTAACACCGGGGAGCTGTTTTTT.

Points on this clonotype: This is likely a read error, given that the CDR3 carries no conserved phenylalanine or tryptophan at its end. The rearrangement joins TRBV4-1 to TRBJ2-1; TRBD1 might be the D (6 bases). V shed 3 bases and J shed 5 bases, with 17 bases lying between them. The germline CDR1 and CDR2 sequences are MGHRA and YSYEKL. CDR3 length equals 16 residues. CDR3 amino acids: CASSQQTGHPNNEQFL. DNA of the CDR3: TGCGCCAGCAGCCAGCAGACAGGACACCCAAACAATGAGCAGTTCCTC.

The V and J genes are TRBV6-5 and TRBJ2-7, with TRBD2 matching 13 bases. This CDR3 is 15 amino acids long. The germline V gene encodes CDR1 MNHEY and CDR2 SVGAGI. J lost 5 bases, V lost 6 bases, and 7 bases had no gene match. CDR3 sequence reads: CASSLTGLAGNEQYF. The CDR3 DNA reads TGTGCCAGCAGCCTGACGGGACTAGCGGGAAACGAGCAGTACTTC.

This clonotype has at least ten counts. The chain joins TRBV24-1 to TRBJ2-3; D might be TRBD2 (6 bases). The CDR3 totals 14 residues. V shed 4 bases and J shed 3 bases, with 10 bases lying between them. Germline V gives CDR1 KGHDR, CDR2 SFDVKD. CDR3 nucleotides: TGTGCCACCAGTGAAGCCGGGACTACAGATACGCAGTATTTT. This translates into CATSEAGTTDTQYF.